This entry features one TCR beta chain sequence. The time point is: pretreatment peripheral blood. Diagnoses among patients were locally advanced or metastatic urothelial carcinoma. In germline, CDR1 is WSHSY, CDR2 SAAADI. With 5 bases removed from V and 3 bases from J, the gap between germline ends came to 12 bases. CDR3 size: 14 residues. This sample was included in a study of PD-L1 blockade in urothelial cancer. Study summary: Prior chemotherapy ranged from 0 to 3 regimens per patient.

The table came from immunoSEQ multiplex PCR; TCRdb's copy has only in-frame clones and leaves some out. The profile shows about 72,000 clones, 86% of them singletons. The chain is built from TRBV10-2 and TRBJ2-3, with D maybe TRBD2 (6 bases). This receptor was taken from a man aged 55 to 70 with urothelial cancer. The sequences come from PBMCs, collected around atezolizumab (anti-PD-L1) treatment. The CDR3 region has the DNA TGCGCCAGCAGTCGCGGGGCGCGGACAGATACGCAGTATTTT. Protein: CASSRGARTDTQYF.